Shown below are 23 T cell receptor beta chains from a single sample sequenced in a study of control samples from healthy donors and cancer patients. Measured with immunoSEQ multiplex PCR; TCRdb has only the in-frame clones, and not every one. The sample has 150,000 to 200,000 clones, around 90% seen once; the top ten hold about 1.4%. The source material was blood. Receptors were obtained from a man aged 25-40 years in good health.

This clone was seen just once. The genes are TRBV4-3 and TRBJ2-3; unclear D gene. V was shortened by 2 bases and J by 2 bases, with 17 bases between the two germline ends. The germline gives CDR1 LGHNA, CDR2 YSLEER. This CDR3 has 17 residues. Here the CDR3 reads CASSQRVALSLTDTQYF. The CDR3 coding sequence is TGCGCCAGCAGCCAAAGGGTCGCCCTCTCCCTCACAGATACGCAGTATTTT.

The rearrangement links TRBV18 to TRBJ1-3, with D unclear. Per germline, CDR1 KGHSH and CDR2 LQKENI. V was pared by 6 bases and J by 4 bases, with 10 bases between. CDR3 length: 13 residues. For the CDR3, the DNA is TGTGCCAGCTCCCCCGGGGAAGGAAACACCATATATTTT. Protein product: CASSPGEGNTIYF.

Concerning this clone itself: The same CDR3 also results from other DNA sequences found in this sample. The chain links TRBV11-2 to TRBJ2-7; no clear D gene. Germline V gives CDR1 SGHAT, CDR2 FQNNGV. V was clipped by 5 bases and J by 0 bases, with 2 bases between them. The CDR3 totals 11 residues. CDR3 DNA: TGTGCCAGCAGCGTCTCCTACGAGCAGTACTTC. It yields the protein CASSVSYEQYF.

The chain employs TRBV13 and TRBJ2-3, with TRBD2 matching 9 bases. Germline V gene sequence: CDR1 PRHDT, CDR2 FYEKMQ (reference sequence). The junction had 7 bases not matched to a gene; V was cut back by 8 bases and J by 1 base. The CDR3 extends over 15 amino acids. The CDR3 reads CASGRAGGRTDTQYF. DNA of the CDR3: TGTGCCAGCGGCAGGGCGGGGGGGCGCACAGATACGCAGTATTTT.

This clone has a single count. J is TRBJ2-5 and V is TRBV7-6; D gene uncertain. The CDR3 spans 15 residues. V was cut by 5 bases and J by 5 bases, with 18 bases left in between. CDR1 is SGHVS and CDR2 is FNYEAQ in the germline V gene. The DNA for the CDR3 is TGTGCCAGCAGCCCTCATGGAATTGGATCCGAGACCCAGTACTTC. Translation gives CASSPHGIGSETQYF.

The chain is built from TRBV28 and TRBJ1-6; possibly TRBD1 for D (6 bases). The CDR3 runs to 15 residues. With 3 bases removed from V and 9 bases from J, the gap between germline ends came to 15 bases. Germline lookup yields CDR1 MDHEN and CDR2 SYDVKM. The CDR3 reads CASSFTGRRGSPLHF. CDR3 DNA: TGTGCCAGCAGTTTTACAGGGAGGAGGGGTTCACCCCTCCACTTT.

This chain connects TRBV30 to TRBJ1-4; maybe TRBD1 (5 bases). The CDR3 runs to 14 residues. Between the trimmed V and J ends, which lost 2 bases and 2 bases, there was a span of 9 bases. CDR1 is GTSNPN, CDR2 SVGIG, per germline (reference sequence). The chain's CDR3 is CAWSLGRTNEKLFF. DNA of the CDR3: TGTGCCTGGAGTCTGGGACGGACTAATGAAAAACTGTTTTTT.

The CDR3 nucleotides are TGTGCCACCAGCAGCCCCAGGGGCGATAGCAATCAGCCCCAGCATTTT. The encoded protein is CATSSPRGDSNQPQHF. The chain employs TRBV15 and TRBJ1-5; possible D gene TRBD1, 6 bases. The CDR3 has 16 amino acids. CDR1 LNHNV and CDR2 YYDKDF come from the germline V gene (reference sequence). The V end lost 3 bases, the J end lost 0 bases, and 12 bases lay between the germline ends.

V and J are TRBV6-5 and TRBJ2-3, with D perhaps being TRBD1 or TRBD2 (5 bases each). V lost 7 bases to trimming and J lost 0 bases, with 11 bases between them. The CDR3 consists of 14 residues. Germline lookup yields CDR1 MNHEY and CDR2 SVGAGI. The CDR3 here is CASTGTFSTDTQYF. The CDR3 DNA reads TGTGCCAGCACTGGGACCTTCAGCACAGATACGCAGTATTTT.

This chain links TRBV5-4 with TRBJ1-2; D is perhaps TRBD1 (5 bases). The CDR3 has 13 residues. Trimming stripped 2 bases from V and 9 bases from J, with 14 bases between. Looked up from germline, CDR1 is SGHNT and CDR2 is YYREEE (reference sequence). Here the CDR3 DNA reads TGTGCCAGCAGCTTAAGGTGGGGCAGAAGCTACACCTTC. Translation: CASSLRWGRSYTF.

This clone was found once. The CDR3 coding sequence is TGTGCCTGGTCAAGACAGGGACCTGGGGCCAACGTCCTGACTTTC. It encodes CAWSRQGPGANVLTF. The genes are TRBV30 and TRBJ2-6, with 7 bases lining up with TRBD1. The CDR3 extends over 15 amino acids. The junction had 6 bases not matched to a gene; V was cut back by 5 bases and J by 2 bases. Germline V gene lookup returns CDR1 GTSNPN and CDR2 SVGIG (reference sequence).

V is TRBV5-1 and J is TRBJ2-2; TRBD1 matches 11 bases. The CDR3 covers 16 residues. V shed 3 bases, J shed 5 bases, and the junction held 6 bases outside the gene matches. CDR1 and CDR2 from the germline V gene are SGHRS and YFSETQ. The CDR3 is CASSYGQGATTGELFF. CDR3 DNA sequence: TGCGCCAGCAGCTACGGACAGGGGGCGACGACCGGGGAGCTGTTTTTT.

The chain recombines TRBV12-3 or TRBV12-4 with TRBJ1-5, with D tentatively TRBD1 (5 bases). This CDR3 has 13 amino acids. V was trimmed by 3 bases and J by 7 bases, leaving 10 bases between them. The chain's CDR3 is CASSLRGGQPQHF. The CDR3 nucleotides read TGTGCCAGCAGTTTGAGGGGTGGGCAGCCCCAGCATTTT.

The chain carries TRBV3-1 (or the pseudogene TRBV3-2) and TRBJ1-2; the D gene is possibly TRBD1 (6 bases). CDR3 length: 13 residues. The V end lost 5 bases, the J end lost 4 bases, and 11 bases lay between the germline ends. CDR1 and CDR2 from the germline V gene are LGHDT and YNNKEL (reference sequence). DNA of the CDR3: TGTGCCAGCAGCTACGGACAGATCTATGGCTACACCTTC. Protein: CASSYGQIYGYTF.

This chain uses TRBV6-1 with TRBJ1-2; 7 bases match TRBD1. Germline CDR1 reads MNHNS; CDR2 reads SASEGT. The V gene end was trimmed by 0 bases and the J gene end by 8 bases; junction bases not matched to a gene: 12. The CDR3 is 16 amino acids. This CDR3 reads CASSEARRLGGGGYTF. Here the CDR3 DNA reads TGTGCCAGCAGTGAAGCGCGGCGGCTCGGAGGGGGCGGCTACACCTTC.

The chain couples TRBV7-2 to TRBJ2-2; D is uncertain. V was clipped by 0 bases and J by 5 bases, with 7 bases between them. Germline V lookup: CDR1 SGHTA, CDR2 FQGNSA. There are 14 residues in the CDR3. CDR3 protein: CASSLAKETGELFF. In nucleotides, the CDR3 is TGTGCCAGCAGCTTAGCTAAGGAAACCGGGGAGCTGTTTTTT.

V and J are TRBV5-1 and TRBJ2-1; D possibly corresponds to TRBD2 (5 bases). Trimming shortened V by 1 base and J by 2 bases, and 10 bases separated the two germline ends. The length of the CDR3 is 15 residues. The germline CDR1 and CDR2 sequences are SGHRS and YFSETQ. The CDR3 region is CASSLLGVAYNEQFF. In nucleotides, the CDR3 is TGCGCCAGCAGCTTGTTGGGAGTCGCCTACAATGAGCAGTTCTTC.

This rearrangement joins TRBV5-4 to TRBJ2-7, with a tentative D call TRBD1 (6 bases). The CDR3 has 14 residues. V lost 1 base to trimming and J lost 6 bases, with 14 bases between them. CDR1 and CDR2 (germline): SGHNT, YYREEE (reference sequence). CDR3 region: CASSLWGQDAEQYF. The DNA for the CDR3 is TGTGCCAGCAGCTTGTGGGGACAAGACGCCGAGCAGTACTTC.

About this clone: Other nucleotide sequences from this sample produce the same CDR3. The CDR3 is CASSQDYRAVGEKLFF. The CDR3 DNA is TGTGCCAGCAGCCAAGATTATCGGGCCGTGGGGGAAAAACTGTTTTTT. The J gene is TRBJ1-4, the V gene TRBV14; the D is unclear. V lost 0 bases to trimming and J lost 8 bases, with 16 bases between them. The germline V gene has CDR1 SGHDN and CDR2 FVKESK. The CDR3 contains 16 residues.

The gene calls are TRBV4-3 and TRBJ1-6; the match to TRBD1 covers 7 bases. The CDR3 has 14 amino acids. V trimming: 4 bases; J trimming: 9 bases; junction bases outside the gene matches: 6. The germline V gene has CDR1 LGHNA and CDR2 YSLEER. The chain's CDR3 is CASSPGDSRSPLHF. The CDR3 coding sequence is TGCGCCAGCAGCCCCGGGGACAGTCGTTCACCCCTCCACTTT.

With respect to this clone: Other nucleotide sequences in the sample specify the same CDR3. The chain carries TRBV6-5 and TRBJ1-1, with unresolved D. Germline V gives CDR1 MNHEY, CDR2 SVGAGI. Trimming cost V 0 bases and J 1 base, with 9 bases left between them. This CDR3 has 15 residues. Here the CDR3 DNA reads TGTGCCAGCAGTTACTCGGGCACGGGGAACACTGAAGCTTTCTTT. It codes for CASSYSGTGNTEAFF.

V usage is TRBV7-9 and J usage is TRBJ1-1, with TRBD1 as a possible D gene (5 bases). V lost 3 bases, J lost 1 base, and 12 bases lay in between. CDR3 length: 15 residues. Germline V gene data show CDR1 as SEHNR and CDR2 as FQNEAQ (reference sequence). CDR3 residues: CASSFAGTENTEAFF. DNA for the CDR3: TGTGCCAGCAGCTTCGCCGGGACCGAGAACACTGAAGCTTTCTTT.

V gene TRBV7-9 combines with J gene TRBJ2-3; D gene uncertain. V was clipped by 1 base and J by 0 bases, with 8 bases between them. CDR3 length: 15 residues. The germline CDR1 and CDR2 sequences are SEHNR and FQNEAQ (reference sequence). CDR3 loop: CASSLDASSTDTQYF. The CDR3 region has the DNA TGTGCCAGCAGCTTAGACGCCTCTAGCACAGATACGCAGTATTTT.